This passage covers 4 T cell receptor beta chains from one sample sequenced in a study of blood T cell repertoires in COVID-19. Libraries were prepared by immunoSEQ multiplex PCR; TCRdb keeps only in-frame clonotypes and omits some of them. The sample lists 100,000 or so clones, 80% to 90% occurring once. Sequencing was performed on peripheral blood. Receptors originate from a human donor in a cohort sampled during active COVID-19.

The chain has TRBV7-6 and TRBJ2-2, with D tentatively TRBD2 (5 bases). Germline-derived CDR1 and CDR2 are SGHVS and FNYEAQ. This CDR3 region has 13 residues. Trimming pared 8 bases from V and 3 bases from J, leaving 10 bases between. The CDR3 is CASSRGYTGELFF. The CDR3, as DNA: TGTGCCAGCTCTAGAGGGTACACCGGGGAGCTGTTTTTT.

The V and J genes are TRBV11-1 and TRBJ1-1, with no clear D. Trimming pared 5 bases from V and 0 bases from J, leaving 7 bases between. Germline CDR1 SGHAT, CDR2 FQDESV (reference sequence). The CDR3 totals 13 residues. The DNA for the CDR3 is TGTGCCAGCAGCCCAAAATTGAACACTGAAGCTTTCTTT. As protein: CASSPKLNTEAFF.

V usage is TRBV7-3 and J usage is TRBJ2-3; 9 nucleotides line up with TRBD2. CDR1 and CDR2 (germline): SGHTA, FQGTGA. The CDR3 totals 16 residues. V lost 0 bases, J lost 4 bases, and 5 bases stayed unmatched. The CDR3 DNA reads as TGTGCCAGCAGCTTAACGGGCGGGGGGGCCGCAGATACGCAGTATTTT. Encoded protein: CASSLTGGGAADTQYF.

The chain employs TRBV2 and TRBJ1-1; TRBD1 matches at 7 bases. Germline-derived CDR1 and CDR2 are SNHLY and FYNNEI. The CDR3 covers 16 residues. The trim removed 6 bases at V and 0 bases at J, leaving 10 bases unmatched. CDR3 loop: CASRKTGVGMNTEAFF. The CDR3 region has the DNA TGTGCCAGCAGGAAAACAGGGGTCGGGATGAACACTGAAGCTTTCTTT.